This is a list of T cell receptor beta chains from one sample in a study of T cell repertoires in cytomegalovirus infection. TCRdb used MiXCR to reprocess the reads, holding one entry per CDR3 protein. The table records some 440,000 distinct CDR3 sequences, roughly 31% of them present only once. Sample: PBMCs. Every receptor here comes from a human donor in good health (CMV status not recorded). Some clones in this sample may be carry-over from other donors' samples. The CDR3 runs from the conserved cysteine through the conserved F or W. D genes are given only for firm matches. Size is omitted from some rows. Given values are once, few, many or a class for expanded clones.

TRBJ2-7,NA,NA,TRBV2,CASSEEAGVLYEQYF,TGTGCCAGCAGTGAAGAGGCAGGGGTCCTCTACGAGCAGTACTTC
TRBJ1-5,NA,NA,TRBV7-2,CASSPDWTNQPQHF,TGTGCCAGCAGCCCAGACTGGACCAATCAGCCCCAGCATTTT
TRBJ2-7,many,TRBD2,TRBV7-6,CASSILAGDTYEQYF,TGTGCCAGCAGCATACTAGCGGGGGATACCTACGAGCAGTACTTC
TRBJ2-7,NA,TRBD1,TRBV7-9,CASSLDRVSYEQYF,TGTGCCAGCAGCCTTGACAGGGTATCCTACGAGCAGTACTTC
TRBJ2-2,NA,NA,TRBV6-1,CASSHNRDVGTEELFF,TGTGCCAGCAGCCACAACAGGGACGTGGGCACCGAGGAGCTGTTTTTT
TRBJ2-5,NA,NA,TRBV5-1,CASSRGAVIQETQYF,TGCGCCAGCAGCCGTGGGGCAGTCATCCAAGAGACCCAGTACTTC
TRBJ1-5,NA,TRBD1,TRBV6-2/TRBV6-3,CASTGQDNQPQHF,TGTGCCAGCACAGGACAGGACAATCAGCCCCAGCATTTT
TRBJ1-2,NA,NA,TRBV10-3,CAISGTVAPNYGYTF,TGTGCCATCAGTGGGACAGTAGCTCCAAACTATGGCTACACCTTC
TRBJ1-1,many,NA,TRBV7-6,CASSPEWGTEAFF,TGTGCCAGCAGCCCCGAGTGGGGCACTGAAGCTTTCTTT
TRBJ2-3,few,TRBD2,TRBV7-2,CASSLKFLAGVDTQYF,TGTGCCAGCAGCTTAAAGTTTTTGGCGGGGGTCGATACGCAGTATTTT